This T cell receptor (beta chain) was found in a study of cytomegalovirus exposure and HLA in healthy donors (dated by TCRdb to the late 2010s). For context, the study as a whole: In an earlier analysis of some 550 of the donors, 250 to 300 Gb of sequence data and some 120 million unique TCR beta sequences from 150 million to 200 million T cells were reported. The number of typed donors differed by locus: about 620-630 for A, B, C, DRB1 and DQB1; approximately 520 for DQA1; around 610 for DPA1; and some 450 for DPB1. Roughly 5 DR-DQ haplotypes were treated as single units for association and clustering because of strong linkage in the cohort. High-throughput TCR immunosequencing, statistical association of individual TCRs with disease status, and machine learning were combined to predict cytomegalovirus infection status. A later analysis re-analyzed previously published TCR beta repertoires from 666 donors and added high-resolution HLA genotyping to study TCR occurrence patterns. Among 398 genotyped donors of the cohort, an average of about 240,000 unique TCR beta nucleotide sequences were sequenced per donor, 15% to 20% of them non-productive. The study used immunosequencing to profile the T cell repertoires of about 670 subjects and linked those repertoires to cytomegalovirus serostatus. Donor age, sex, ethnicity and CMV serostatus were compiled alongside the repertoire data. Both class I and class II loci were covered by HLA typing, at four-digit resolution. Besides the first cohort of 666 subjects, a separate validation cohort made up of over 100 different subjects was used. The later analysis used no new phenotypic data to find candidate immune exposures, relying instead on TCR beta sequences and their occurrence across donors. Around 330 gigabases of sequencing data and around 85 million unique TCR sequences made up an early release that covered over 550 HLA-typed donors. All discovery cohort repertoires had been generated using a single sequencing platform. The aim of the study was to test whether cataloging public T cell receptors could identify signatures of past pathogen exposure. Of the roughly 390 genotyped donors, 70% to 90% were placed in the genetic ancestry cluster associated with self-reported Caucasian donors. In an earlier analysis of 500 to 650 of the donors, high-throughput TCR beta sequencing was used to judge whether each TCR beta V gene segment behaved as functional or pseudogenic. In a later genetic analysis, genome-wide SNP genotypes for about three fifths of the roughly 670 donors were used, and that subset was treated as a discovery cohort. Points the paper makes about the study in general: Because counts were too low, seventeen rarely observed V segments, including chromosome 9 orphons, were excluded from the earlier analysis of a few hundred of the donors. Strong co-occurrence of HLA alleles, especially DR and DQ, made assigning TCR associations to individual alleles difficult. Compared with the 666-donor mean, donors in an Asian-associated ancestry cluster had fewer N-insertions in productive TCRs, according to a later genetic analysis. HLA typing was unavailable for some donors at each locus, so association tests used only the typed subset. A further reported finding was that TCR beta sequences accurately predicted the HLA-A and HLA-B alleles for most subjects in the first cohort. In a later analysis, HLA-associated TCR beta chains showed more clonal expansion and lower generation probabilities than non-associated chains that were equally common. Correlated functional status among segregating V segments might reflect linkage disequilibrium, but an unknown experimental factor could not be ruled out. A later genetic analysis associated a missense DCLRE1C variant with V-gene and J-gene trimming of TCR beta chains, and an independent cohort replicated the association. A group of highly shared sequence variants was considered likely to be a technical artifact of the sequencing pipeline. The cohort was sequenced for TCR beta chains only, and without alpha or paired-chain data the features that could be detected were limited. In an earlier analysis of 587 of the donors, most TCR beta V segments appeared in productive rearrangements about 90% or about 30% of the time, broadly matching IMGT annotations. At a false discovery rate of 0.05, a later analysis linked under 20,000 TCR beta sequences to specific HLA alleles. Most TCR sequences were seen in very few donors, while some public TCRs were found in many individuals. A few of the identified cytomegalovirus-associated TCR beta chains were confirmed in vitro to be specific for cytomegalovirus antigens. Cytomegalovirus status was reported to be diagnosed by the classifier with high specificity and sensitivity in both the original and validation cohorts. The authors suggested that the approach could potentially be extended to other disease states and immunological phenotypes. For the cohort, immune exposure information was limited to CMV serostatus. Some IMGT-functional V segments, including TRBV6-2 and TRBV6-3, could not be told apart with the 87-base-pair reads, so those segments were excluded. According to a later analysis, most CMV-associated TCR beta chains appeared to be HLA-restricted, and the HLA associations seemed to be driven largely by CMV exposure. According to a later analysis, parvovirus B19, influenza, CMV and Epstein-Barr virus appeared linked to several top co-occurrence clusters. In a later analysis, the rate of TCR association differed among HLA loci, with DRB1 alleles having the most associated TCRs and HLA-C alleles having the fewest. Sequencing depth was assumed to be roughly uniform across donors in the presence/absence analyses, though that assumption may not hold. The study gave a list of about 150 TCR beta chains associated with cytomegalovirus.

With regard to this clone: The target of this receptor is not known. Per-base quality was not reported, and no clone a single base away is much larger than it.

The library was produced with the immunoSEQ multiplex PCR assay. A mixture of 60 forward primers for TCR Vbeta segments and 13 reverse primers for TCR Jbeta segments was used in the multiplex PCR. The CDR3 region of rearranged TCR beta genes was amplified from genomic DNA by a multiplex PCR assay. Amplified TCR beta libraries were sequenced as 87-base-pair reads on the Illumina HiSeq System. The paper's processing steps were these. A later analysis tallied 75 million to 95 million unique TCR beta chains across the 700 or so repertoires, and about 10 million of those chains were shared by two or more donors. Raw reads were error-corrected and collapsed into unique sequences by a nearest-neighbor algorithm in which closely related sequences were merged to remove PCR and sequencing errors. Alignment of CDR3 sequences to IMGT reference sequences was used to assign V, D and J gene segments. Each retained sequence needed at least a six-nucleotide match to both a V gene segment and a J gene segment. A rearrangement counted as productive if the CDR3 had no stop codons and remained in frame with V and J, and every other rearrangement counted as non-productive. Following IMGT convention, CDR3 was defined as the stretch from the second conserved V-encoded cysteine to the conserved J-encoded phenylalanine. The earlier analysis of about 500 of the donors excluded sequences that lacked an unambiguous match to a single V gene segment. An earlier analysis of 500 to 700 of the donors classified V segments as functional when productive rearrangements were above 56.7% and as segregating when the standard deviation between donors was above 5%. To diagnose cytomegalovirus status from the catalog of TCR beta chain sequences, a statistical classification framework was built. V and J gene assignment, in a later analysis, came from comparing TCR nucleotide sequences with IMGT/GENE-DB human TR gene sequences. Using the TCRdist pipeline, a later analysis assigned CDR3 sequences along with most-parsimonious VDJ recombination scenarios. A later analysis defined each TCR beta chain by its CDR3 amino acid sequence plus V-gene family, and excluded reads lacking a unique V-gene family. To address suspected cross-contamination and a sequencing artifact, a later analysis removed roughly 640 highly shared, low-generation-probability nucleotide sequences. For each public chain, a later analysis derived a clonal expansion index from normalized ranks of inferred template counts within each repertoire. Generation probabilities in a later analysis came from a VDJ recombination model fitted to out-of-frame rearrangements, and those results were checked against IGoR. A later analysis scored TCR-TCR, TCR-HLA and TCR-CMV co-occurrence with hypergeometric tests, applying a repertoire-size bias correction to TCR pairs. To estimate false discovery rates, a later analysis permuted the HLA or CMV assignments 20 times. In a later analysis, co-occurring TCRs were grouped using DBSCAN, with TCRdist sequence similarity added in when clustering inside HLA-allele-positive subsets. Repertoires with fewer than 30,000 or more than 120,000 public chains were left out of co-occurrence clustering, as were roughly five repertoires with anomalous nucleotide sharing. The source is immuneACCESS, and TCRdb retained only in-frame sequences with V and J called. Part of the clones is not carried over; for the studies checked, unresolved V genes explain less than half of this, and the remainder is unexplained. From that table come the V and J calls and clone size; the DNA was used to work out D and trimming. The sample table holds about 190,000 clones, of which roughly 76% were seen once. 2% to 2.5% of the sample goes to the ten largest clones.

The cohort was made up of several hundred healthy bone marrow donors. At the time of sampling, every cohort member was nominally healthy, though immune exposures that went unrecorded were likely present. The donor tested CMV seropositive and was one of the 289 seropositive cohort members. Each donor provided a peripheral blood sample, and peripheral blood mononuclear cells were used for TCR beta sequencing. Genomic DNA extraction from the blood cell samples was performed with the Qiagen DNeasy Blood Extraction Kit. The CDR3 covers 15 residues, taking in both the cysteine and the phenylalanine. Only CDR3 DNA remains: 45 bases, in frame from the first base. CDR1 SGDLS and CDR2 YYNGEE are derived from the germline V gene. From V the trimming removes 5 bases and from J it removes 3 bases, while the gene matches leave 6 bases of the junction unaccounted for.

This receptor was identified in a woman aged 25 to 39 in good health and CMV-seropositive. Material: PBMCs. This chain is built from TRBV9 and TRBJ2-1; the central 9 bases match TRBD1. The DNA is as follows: TGTGCCAGCAGTGCGGGACAGGGAGGCTACAATGAGCAGTTCTTC. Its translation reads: CASSAGQGGYNEQFF.